Below, 16 T cell receptor beta chains from the same sample are listed, as sequenced in a study of early T cells in non-severe SARS-CoV-2 infection. Via MiXCR, TCRdb re-called the 5' RACE reads, giving one row per CDR3 protein. The table has 50,000 to 65,000 distinct CDR3 sequences, around 9% seen once. Sample: whole blood. The source is an adult who was a healthcare worker with PCR-confirmed SARS-CoV-2 infection or an uninfected control (not recorded which).

This clonotype was recorded many times. V and J are TRBV21-1 and TRBJ1-2. TRBV21-1 is designated a pseudogene. CDR3 size: 15 residues. CDR3 amino acids: CASSINGPSYYGYTF. The CDR3 DNA reads as TGTGCCAGCAGCATTAACGGGCCTTCTTACTATGGCTACACCTTC.

This rearrangement joins TRBV4-2 to TRBJ2-1, with D perhaps matching TRBD2 (6 bases). The germline V and J ends were trimmed by 0 bases and 13 bases, with 16 bases remaining between them. This CDR3 has 14 amino acids. Germline V gives CDR1 LGHNA, CDR2 YNFKEQ. The CDR3 reads CASSQDQGPGVQFF. CDR3 bases: TGTGCCAGCAGCCAAGATCAGGGCCCGGGGGTCCAGTTCTTC.

This clonotype was observed at least ten times. The chain links TRBV12-3 or TRBV12-4 to TRBJ2-1, with 13 bases matching TRBD2. V lost 5 bases, J lost 1 base, and 2 bases stayed unmatched. This CDR3 is 16 amino acids long. Here the CDR3 reads CASSTSGRGSYNEQFF. The CDR3 DNA sequence: TGTGCCAGCAGTACTAGCGGGAGGGGTTCCTACAATGAGCAGTTCTTC.

The chain recombines TRBV29-1 with TRBJ2-7; TRBD2 matches 10 bases. Trimming removed 7 bases from V and 3 bases from J; junction bases left unmatched: 3. Germline loops: CDR1 SQVTM, CDR2 ANQGSEA. The CDR3 sequence is 12 residues long. The CDR3 loop reads CSAGTSVYEQYF. In DNA form, the CDR3 reads TGCAGCGCCGGGACTAGCGTCTACGAGCAGTACTTC.

This clonotype was detected ten times or more. This chain joins TRBV29-1 and TRBJ2-3, with 10 bases that match TRBD1. The CDR3 is made up of 13 amino acids. Looked up from germline, CDR1 is SQVTM and CDR2 is ANQGSEA. The ends lost 5 bases at V and 8 bases at J; junction bases unmatched: 7. The CDR3, as DNA: TGCAGCGTTCATCGGGACAGGGGAAGTACGCAGTATTTT. Protein: CSVHRDRGSTQYF.

This clonotype was observed at least ten times. V usage is TRBV18 and J usage is TRBJ2-2; 7 nucleotides line up with TRBD2. J gave up 0 bases and V 2 bases, and 3 bases lay outside the gene matches. Germline loops: CDR1 KGHSH, CDR2 LQKENI. The CDR3 runs 16 residues. The CDR3 protein is CASSPLAGANTGELFF. The CDR3 DNA sequence: TGTGCCAGCTCACCATTGGCGGGAGCGAACACCGGGGAGCTGTTTTTT.

In its sample, this clonotype was seen many times. The genes are TRBV5-6 and TRBJ1-1; the D gene is possibly TRBD1 (5 bases). Germline lookup yields CDR1 SGHDT and CDR2 YYEEEE. CDR3 length: 13 residues. The V end lost 0 bases, the J end lost 14 bases, and 17 bases lay between the germline ends. This CDR3 reads CASSLVGTGEVFF. For the CDR3, the DNA is TGTGCCAGCAGCTTGGTTGGGACCGGAGAAGTATTCTTT.

This clonotype was seen many times. The rearrangement links TRBV5-6 to TRBJ1-2; D ambiguous. With 4 bases removed from V and 3 bases from J, the gap between germline ends came to 22 bases. The germline V gene encodes CDR1 SGHDT and CDR2 YYEEEE. The CDR3 runs 17 residues. CDR3 bases: TGTGCCAGCAGCCCCATCGCAGGATATTGGTCACACTATGGCTACACCTTC. Protein sequence: CASSPIAGYWSHYGYTF.

Many counts were recorded for this clonotype. This chain links TRBV5-1 with TRBJ2-5; D is perhaps TRBD1 (6 bases). V lost 4 bases to trimming and J lost 7 bases, with 17 bases between them. Germline V lookup: CDR1 SGHRS, CDR2 YFSETQ. The CDR3 extends over 14 amino acids. CDR3 in amino acids: CASSGWTASMTQYF. The CDR3, as DNA: TGCGCCAGCAGCGGATGGACAGCCTCCATGACCCAGTACTTC.

The chain joins TRBV5-6 to TRBJ2-7; 11 positions agree with TRBD1. CDR1 SGHDT and CDR2 YYEEEE come from the germline V gene. The trim removed 4 bases at V and 6 bases at J, leaving 6 bases unmatched. The CDR3 runs to 14 residues. DNA of the CDR3: TGTGCCAGCAGCCCGGACAGGGGGCTGGGCGAGCAGTACTTC. Protein: CASSPDRGLGEQYF. The full variable domain, in which reference TRBV5-6 and TRBJ2-7 provide the parts outside the CDR3, is DAGVTQSPTHLIKTRGQQVTLRCSPKSGHDTVSWYQQALGQGPQFIFQYYEEEERQRGNFPDRFSGHQFPNYSSELNVNALLLGDSALYLCASSPDRGLGEQYFGPGTRLTVT.

J is TRBJ2-2 and V is TRBV9; possible D gene TRBD2, 5 bases. The V gene lost 3 bases and the J gene lost 13 bases, with 19 bases spanning the gap. Germline V lookup: CDR1 SGDLS, CDR2 YYNGEE. This CDR3 is 14 amino acids long. The CDR3 region has the DNA TGTGCCAGCAGCGCCGCCCTGACTCCTGCGGGGCTGTTTTTT. It translates to CASSAALTPAGLFF.

This clonotype has only a few counts. The chain is built from TRBV5-4 and TRBJ2-3, with TRBD1 identical over 10 bases. The CDR3 length is 15 residues. The V gene's germline CDR1 is SGHNT and CDR2 YYREEE (reference sequence). V shed 4 bases and J 4 bases; nucleotides not matched to a gene: 6. CDR3 residues: CASSPTGQGPDTQYF. The CDR3 region has the DNA TGTGCCAGCAGCCCTACGGGACAGGGGCCAGATACGCAGTATTTT.

This clonotype was picked up a small number of times. The chain has TRBV4-3 and TRBJ1-4; D remains unclear. Germline V lookup: CDR1 LGHNA, CDR2 YSLEER. Trimming stripped 0 bases from V and 0 bases from J, with 11 bases between. The CDR3 has 17 amino acids. CDR3 in amino acids: CASSQDPKPATNEKLFF. CDR3 coding DNA: TGCGCCAGCAGCCAAGATCCGAAGCCAGCAACTAATGAAAAACTGTTTTTT.

This clonotype was counted ten times or more. This chain links TRBV20-1 with TRBJ2-5, with TRBD2 identical over 10 bases. V was clipped by 6 bases and J by 5 bases; unmatched bases: 12. Germline lookup yields CDR1 DFQATT and CDR2 SNEGSKA (reference sequence). CDR3 length equals 15 residues. CDR3 loop: CSALRVAGGVETQYF. CDR3 in DNA: TGCAGTGCCCTTCGGGTAGCGGGAGGAGTGGAGACCCAGTACTTC.

For this clonotype: A much larger clone sits a single nucleotide away, making a read error possible. V gene TRBV10-2 combines with J gene TRBJ2-1, with TRBD1 identical over 7 bases. Germline CDR1 and CDR2: WSHSY and SAAADI. The trim removed 6 bases at V and 13 bases at J, leaving 12 bases unmatched. The CDR3 runs 13 residues. The CDR3 spells CASRLVTGTVQFF. The CDR3 DNA sequence: TGCGCCAGCAGGCTGGTGACCGGGACAGTACAGTTCTTC.

Concerning this clonotype itself: Relative to the germline gene, one junction end is altered; a read error may explain this. V usage is TRBV7-2 and J usage is TRBJ2-1; 8 nucleotides line up with TRBD2. This CDR3 is built from 15 residues. Germline loops: CDR1 SGHTA, CDR2 FQGNSA. The CDR3 region is CACSLSGSGYNEQFF. The CDR3 DNA sequence: TGTGCCTGCAGCCTCAGCGGGAGTGGTTACAATGAGCAGTTCTTC.